The 27 T cell receptor beta chains listed next were all sequenced from one sample in a study of blood T cells in healthy people across ages. The second PCR ran roughly 6 to 11 cycles with a sample-barcoded 5' primer and J-beta primers. TCRdb re-derived calls from the 5' RACE reads in MiXCR, one entry per CDR3 protein. This sample has roughly 2 million distinct CDR3 sequences, with about 50% found just once. The sample was blood. Every receptor here comes from a woman aged 40-49 years in good health.

V gene TRBV7-2 combines with J gene TRBJ2-3; tentatively, D is TRBD2 (7 bases). V shed 1 base and J shed 0 bases, with 14 bases lying between them. In germline, CDR1 is SGHTA, CDR2 FQGNSA. The CDR3 has 17 residues. The CDR3 loop reads CASSLGPGGPSTDTQYF. In nucleotides, the CDR3 is TGTGCCAGCAGCTTAGGTCCCGGGGGGCCTAGCACAGATACGCAGTATTTT.

Points on this clonotype: One junction end disagrees with the germline gene, perhaps due to a read error. The chain joins TRBV5-1 to TRBJ2-1; weak D call: TRBD2 (5 bases). The J call could be wrong; TRBJ2-7 is a better fit for the DNA end. There are 14 residues in the CDR3. The germline gives CDR1 SGHRS, CDR2 YFSETQ. CDR3 region: CASSLDSSYNEQYF. CDR3 sequence (DNA): TGTGCCAGCAGCTTGGACTCCTCCTACAATGAGCAGTACTTC.

There are a few counts of this clonotype. The J gene is TRBJ2-1, the V gene TRBV7-9; TRBD2 might be the D (6 bases). This CDR3 is 13 amino acids long. Germline CDR1 reads SEHNR; CDR2 reads FQNEAQ (reference sequence). The V gene lost 5 bases and the J gene lost 10 bases, with 15 bases spanning the gap. This CDR3 is CASSLGSGGEQFF. As DNA, the CDR3 is TGTGCCAGCAGCCTCGGCTCCGGGGGAGAGCAGTTCTTC.

V is TRBV10-3 and J is TRBJ1-1; the D is unclear. V shed 2 bases and J shed 0 bases, with 4 bases lying between them. The CDR3 totals 13 residues. Germline CDR1 and CDR2: ENHRY and SYGVKD. The CDR3 DNA reads TGTGCCATCAGTGAGAATATGAACACTGAAGCTTTCTTT. Its translation: CAISENMNTEAFF.

This clonotype was detected once. The gene calls are TRBV27 and TRBJ1-1; TRBD1 agrees at 11 bases. Unmatched junction bases numbered 9, after V lost 6 bases and J lost 0 bases. This CDR3 has 17 amino acids. The germline V gene has CDR1 MNHEY and CDR2 SMNVEV (reference sequence). The CDR3 bases are TGTGCCAGCAGGAGCGGACAGGGGGCAGGAGTGAACACTGAAGCTTTCTTT. Residues: CASRSGQGAGVNTEAFF.

The CDR3 loop is CASSLTGGFESPLHF. CDR3 DNA: TGTGCCAGCAGTTTAACCGGAGGTTTTGAATCACCCCTCCACTTT. V gene TRBV27 combines with J gene TRBJ1-6; D gene uncertain. Germline V gives CDR1 MNHEY, CDR2 SMNVEV (reference sequence). Deletions cut 2 bases from V and 10 bases from J, with 15 bases between. The CDR3 runs 15 residues.

This CDR3 reads CASSLRGLDRETQYF. DNA of the CDR3: TGTGCCAGCAGTCTCAGGGGTTTGGATCGAGAGACCCAGTACTTC. The J gene is TRBJ2-5, the V gene TRBV7-2, with D possibly TRBD1 on 6 matching bases. The germline V gene encodes CDR1 SGHTA and CDR2 FQGNSA. V lost 6 bases and J lost 4, with 18 bases in between. The CDR3 totals 15 residues.

This chain uses TRBV6-1 with TRBJ2-6, with a possible D match to TRBD1 (5 bases). Trimming took 5 bases from V and 0 from J, leaving 14 bases between them. Germline V gene sequence: CDR1 MNHNS, CDR2 SASEGT. The CDR3 spans 17 residues. The CDR3 sequence: CASSLLQVSSGANVLTF. The CDR3, as DNA: TGTGCCAGCAGTCTCTTACAGGTTTCCTCTGGGGCCAACGTCCTGACTTTC.

The gene calls are TRBV12-3 or TRBV12-4 and TRBJ1-5; D may be TRBD1 (6 bases). The V end lost 6 bases, the J end lost 6 bases, and 18 bases lay between the germline ends. CDR3 size: 15 residues. For the CDR3, the DNA is TGTGCCAGCAGCCACGTCAGCGGGGGGGCTCAGCCCCAGCATTTT. Its translation is CASSHVSGGAQPQHF.

V gene TRBV7-9 combines with J gene TRBJ2-5; tentatively, D is TRBD1 or TRBD2 (5 bases each). V shed 5 bases and J shed 11 bases, with 18 bases lying between them. Germline CDR1 reads SEHNR; CDR2 reads FQNEAQ (reference sequence). CDR3 length: 13 residues. This CDR3 is CASSPGAVVEQYF. CDR3 bases: TGTGCCAGCAGCCCCGGGGCAGTAGTTGAGCAGTACTTC.

A few counts support this clonotype. The CDR3 coding sequence is TGCAGTGCCAGAAGTAGGGGACAAGAGACCCAGTACTTC. Protein product: CSARSRGQETQYF. J is TRBJ2-5 and V is TRBV20-1, with D possibly TRBD1 on 5 matching bases. CDR1 is DFQATT and CDR2 is SNEGSKA in the germline V gene (reference sequence). The CDR3 is made up of 13 amino acids. The V gene lost 6 bases and the J gene lost 2 bases, with 13 bases spanning the gap.

V usage is TRBV7-3 and J usage is TRBJ2-1; TRBD1 is a possible D gene (5 bases). The CDR3 length is 13 residues. Trimming took off 4 bases at V and 8 bases at J, with 12 bases between the two ends. From germline, CDR1 is SGHTA and CDR2 FQGTGA. The chain's CDR3 is CASSSAGWDEQFF. The CDR3 DNA follows: TGTGCCAGCAGCTCCGCAGGGTGGGATGAGCAGTTCTTC.

This clonotype was picked up a small number of times. The rearrangement uses TRBV4-3 and TRBJ1-2; 8 bases fit TRBD1. V was clipped by 5 bases and J by 2 bases; unmatched bases: 7. The CDR3 extends over 15 amino acids. CDR1 is LGHNA and CDR2 is YSLEER in the germline V gene. The CDR3 reads CASSETAGGNYGYTF. DNA of the CDR3: TGCGCCAGCAGCGAAACGGCAGGGGGCAACTATGGCTACACCTTC.

This clonotype was seen more than once but under ten times. J is TRBJ2-3 and V is TRBV20-1, with TRBD2 matching 9 bases. V lost 7 bases and J lost 2; bases outside the gene matches: 4. This CDR3 is 13 amino acids long. CDR1 is DFQATT and CDR2 is SNEGSKA in the germline V gene (reference sequence). The CDR3 here is CSVLAGSTDTQYF. CDR3 in DNA: TGCAGTGTTCTAGCGGGGTCCACAGATACGCAGTATTTT.

This clonotype occurred a few times. V is TRBV4-1 and J is TRBJ2-5; D is undetermined. Gene TRBJ2-7 matches the end of the DNA better, so the J call may be wrong. The germline CDR1 and CDR2 sequences are MGHRA and YSYEKL. The CDR3 sequence is 13 residues long. DNA for the CDR3: TGCGCCAGCAGCCAAGTCATCGGAGACGAGCAGTACTTC. Protein: CASSQVIGDEQYF.

Here the CDR3 reads CASSYRAYYGYTF. In DNA form, the CDR3 reads TGTGCCAGTTCCTATCGGGCGTACTATGGCTACACCTTC. This chain connects TRBV12-3 or TRBV12-4 to TRBJ1-2; no reliable D call. The CDR3 spans 13 residues. The V end lost 9 bases, the J end lost 3 bases, and 14 bases lay between the germline ends.

This clonotype was detected only once. V gene TRBV5-1 combines with J gene TRBJ1-6; D perhaps matches TRBD1 (5 bases). V lost 5 bases to trimming and J lost 10 bases, with 13 bases between them. The V gene's germline CDR1 is SGHRS and CDR2 YFSETQ. This CDR3 comprises 13 residues. CDR3 in amino acids: CASRGTARSPLHF. The CDR3 coding sequence is TGCGCCAGCAGAGGGACGGCCCGATCACCCCTCCACTTT.

The DNA for the CDR3 is TGTGCCAGCAGGATCATGGGACTAGGTGCCCACAATGAGCAGTTCTTC. Protein sequence: CASRIMGLGAHNEQFF. This rearrangement joins TRBV6-2 or TRBV6-3 to TRBJ2-1, with 8 bases aligning to TRBD2. The CDR3 is made up of 16 amino acids. CDR1 is MNHEY and CDR2 is SVGEGT in the germline V gene. With 6 bases clipped from V and 5 bases from J, the junction kept 12 bases outside the gene matches.

The chain employs TRBV4-1 and TRBJ2-1; no clear D gene. V dropped 2 bases and J dropped 7 bases, with 15 bases sitting between them. Germline assignment: CDR1 MGHRA and CDR2 YSYEKL. This CDR3 has 15 amino acids. CDR3 in DNA: TGCGCCAGCAGCCAACCCGGTGGCGCCAAGAATGAGCAGTTCTTC. Residues: CASSQPGGAKNEQFF.

The genes are TRBV4-1 and TRBJ1-6; tentative D call: TRBD1 (5 bases). Trimming removed 3 bases at V and 6 bases at J, with 15 bases between. This CDR3 has 16 residues. The germline CDR1 and CDR2 sequences are MGHRA and YSYEKL. CDR3: CASSQSGAASNSPLHF. CDR3 sequence (DNA): TGCGCCAGCAGCCAGAGTGGGGCGGCGAGTAATTCACCCCTCCACTTT.

The V gene is TRBV5-1, the J gene TRBJ2-3; D is possibly TRBD1 (5 bases). The CDR3 is 14 amino acids. From germline, CDR1 is SGHRS and CDR2 YFSETQ. Deletions cut 0 bases from V and 2 bases from J, with 7 bases between. The CDR3 DNA reads as TGCGCCAGCAGCTTGGTACAGGTCACAGATACGCAGTATTTT. Its protein product is CASSLVQVTDTQYF.

This clonotype was counted at least ten times. The chain is built from TRBV20-1 and TRBJ2-1, with D maybe TRBD1 (8 bases). CDR1 is DFQATT and CDR2 is SNEGSKA in the germline V gene (reference sequence). Deletions cut 5 bases from V and 6 bases from J, with 17 bases between. The CDR3 consists of 14 residues. CDR3 region: CSASSSGTGNEQFF. For the CDR3, the DNA is TGCAGTGCTTCCTCGAGCGGGACAGGCAATGAGCAGTTCTTC.

The J gene is TRBJ2-7, the V gene TRBV20-1, with D maybe TRBD1 (5 bases). CDR1 is DFQATT and CDR2 is SNEGSKA in the germline V gene (reference sequence). The CDR3 consists of 13 residues. V was cut by 3 bases and J by 0 bases, with 9 bases left in between. This CDR3 is CSARGRASYEQYF. In DNA, the CDR3 is TGCAGTGCTAGGGGCAGGGCCTCCTACGAGCAGTACTTC.

This clonotype was seen ten or more times. The rearrangement joins TRBV6-5 to TRBJ1-2, with TRBD1 matching 8 bases. J lost 3 bases, V lost 8 bases, and 5 bases had no gene match. The CDR3 runs 13 residues. CDR1 and CDR2 from the germline V gene are MNHEY and SVGAGI. As DNA, the CDR3 is TGTGCCAGCTCGGACAGGGCGCACTATGGCTACACCTTC. Encoded protein: CASSDRAHYGYTF.

This clonotype was seen a handful of times. The chain recombines TRBV28 with TRBJ2-7, with D perhaps given as TRBD1 or TRBD2 (6 bases each). CDR1 is MDHEN, CDR2 SYDVKM, per germline. The CDR3 consists of 15 residues. V was clipped by 2 bases and J by 2 bases, with 13 bases between them. Here the CDR3 DNA reads TGTGCCAGCAGTTTACTCGGGGGCTCTACCTACGAGCAGTACTTC. Translation gives CASSLLGGSTYEQYF.

The V call is TRBV20-1, the J call TRBJ2-1, with 8 bases aligning to TRBD1. The germline V gene has CDR1 DFQATT and CDR2 SNEGSKA (reference sequence). The junction had 12 bases not matched to a gene; V was cut back by 0 bases and J by 8 bases. The CDR3 contains 16 residues. CDR3 sequence reads: CSAREPGQGVGDEQFF. DNA for the CDR3: TGCAGTGCTAGAGAACCAGGACAGGGTGTAGGCGATGAGCAGTTCTTC.

This sequence joins TRBV29-1 and TRBJ2-3; D is perhaps TRBD2 (6 bases). This CDR3 spans 12 amino acids. Germline lookup yields CDR1 SQVTM and CDR2 ANQGSEA. Trimming took off 7 bases at V and 6 bases at J, with 14 bases between the two ends. The CDR3 spells CSGGDSPDTQYF. The CDR3 coding sequence is TGCAGCGGGGGGGATTCCCCCGATACGCAGTATTTT.